These T cell receptor beta chains were read from a single sample in a study of T-cell reconstitution after alpha-beta-depleted transplantation in children. TCRdb redid the calling of the PCR reads with MiXCR, one entry per CDR3 protein. Altogether approximately 98,000 distinct CDR3 sequences are present, 5.5% to 6.5% being singletons, with the ten largest covering 20% to 25%. This specimen was PBMCs, mostly from graft donor cells, taken 360 days after TCRalphabeta/CD19-depleted stem cell transplant. The receptor set was obtained from a male patient under 10 years old who had a stem cell transplant for acute lymphoblastic leukemia, so the T cells may come from the graft donor. Each CDR3 is given with its conserved first and last residue. A D gene is named only where the DNA matches it firmly. Part of the rows lack a size; the others show once, few, many or a class for expanded clones.

cdr3_nt: TGTGCCAGCAGCTTATCTGGGGCAAGGGCGCAAGAGACCCAGTACTTC
cdr3_aa: CASSLSGARAQETQYF
v_call: TRBV7-9
clone_size: many
j_call: TRBJ2-5
d_call: -

cdr3_nt: TGTGCCAGCAGCCCTCGACTAGCGGGGAGCTACAATGAGCAGTTCTTC
cdr3_aa: CASSPRLAGSYNEQFF
v_call: TRBV7-7
clone_size: many
j_call: TRBJ2-1
d_call: TRBD2

cdr3_nt: TGTGCCAGCAGCTTATCGGGATTCACAGATACGCAGTATTTT
cdr3_aa: CASSLSGFTDTQYF
v_call: TRBV7-9
clone_size: many
j_call: TRBJ2-3
d_call: -

cdr3_nt: TGTGCCAGCTCACCACAGAGGGGACTTAACACCGGGGAGCTGTTTTTT
cdr3_aa: CASSPQRGLNTGELFF
v_call: TRBV18
clone_size: few
j_call: TRBJ2-2
d_call: -

cdr3_nt: TGCAGTGCTAGAGAGATGACAGGGGAAGATACGCAGTATTTT
cdr3_aa: CSAREMTGEDTQYF
v_call: TRBV20-1
clone_size: few
j_call: TRBJ2-3
d_call: TRBD1

cdr3_nt: TGTGCCAGCAGCGTAGAGGATGGCTACGAGCAGTACTTC
cdr3_aa: CASSVEDGYEQYF
v_call: TRBV9
clone_size: many
j_call: TRBJ2-7
d_call: -

cdr3_nt: TGTGCCATCATGGAGAACACTGAAGCTTTCTTT
cdr3_aa: CAIMENTEAFF
v_call: TRBV10-3
clone_size: -
j_call: TRBJ1-1
d_call: -

cdr3_nt: TGTGCCAGCAGTCTGGACAGGGGGCGATACATTGCGGAAACCGGGGAGCTGTTTTTT
cdr3_aa: CASSLDRGRYIAETGELFF
v_call: TRBV12-3/TRBV12-4
clone_size: few
j_call: TRBJ2-2
d_call: TRBD1

cdr3_nt: TGTGCCAGCAGTGAAGCGCTTAAGGTGCCAGTTTATGGCTACACCTTC
cdr3_aa: CASSEALKVPVYGYTF
v_call: TRBV2
clone_size: -
j_call: TRBJ1-2
d_call: -

cdr3_nt: TGTGCCAGCAGTTACAGCCAGGGCTCTGGAAACACCATATATTTT
cdr3_aa: CASSYSQGSGNTIYF
v_call: TRBV6-5
clone_size: -
j_call: TRBJ1-3
d_call: -

cdr3_nt: TGTGCCAGCAGTTTAAGACTTGGGAACTACGAGCAGTACTTC
cdr3_aa: CASSLRLGNYEQYF
v_call: TRBV12-3/TRBV12-4
clone_size: many
j_call: TRBJ2-7
d_call: -

cdr3_nt: TGTGCCAGCAGCGCATTTCCCGGGACAGGGGTATACAATGAGCAGTTCTTC
cdr3_aa: CASSAFPGTGVYNEQFF
v_call: TRBV7-9
clone_size: many
j_call: TRBJ2-1
d_call: TRBD1

cdr3_nt: TGTGCCAGCAGCATTATCAACAGGAATCATGGCTACACCTTC
cdr3_aa: CASSIINRNHGYTF
v_call: TRBV7-2
clone_size: many
j_call: TRBJ1-2
d_call: -

cdr3_nt: TGTGCCAGCAGGGAACCCCTGAGCGGAACCTACAATGAGCAGTTCTTC
cdr3_aa: CASREPLSGTYNEQFF
v_call: TRBV7-9
clone_size: many
j_call: TRBJ2-1
d_call: -

cdr3_nt: TGTGCCAGCAGTTCCCTTCGGGTTGGGAACACTGAAGCTTTCTTT
cdr3_aa: CASSSLRVGNTEAFF
v_call: TRBV27
clone_size: -
j_call: TRBJ1-1
d_call: -

cdr3_nt: TGTGCCAGCTCACCTCCCCAGGAAGGCCGCAGGGCCCAGCATTTT
cdr3_aa: CASSPPQEGRRAQHF
v_call: TRBV18
clone_size: -
j_call: TRBJ1-5
d_call: -

cdr3_nt: TGTGCCAGCAGTTCGTTTCGGGAGAATGAAAAACTGTTTTTT
cdr3_aa: CASSSFRENEKLFF
v_call: TRBV12-3/TRBV12-4
clone_size: many
j_call: TRBJ1-4
d_call: -

cdr3_nt: TGTGCCAGCAGCCAAGTAGGGTATGAGCAGTTCTTC
cdr3_aa: CASSQVGYEQFF
v_call: TRBV14
clone_size: -
j_call: TRBJ2-1
d_call: -

cdr3_nt: TGTGCCAGCAGTACCGACAGGGGACTTTACAATGAGCAGTTCTTC
cdr3_aa: CASSTDRGLYNEQFF
v_call: TRBV7-2
clone_size: -
j_call: TRBJ2-1
d_call: TRBD1

cdr3_nt: TGTGCCAGCAGCTCCGACAGGGGCGGGCGTAATGAAAAACTGTTTTTT
cdr3_aa: CASSSDRGGRNEKLFF
v_call: TRBV7-9
clone_size: many
j_call: TRBJ1-4
d_call: TRBD1

cdr3_nt: TGTGCCAGCAGTGTGATCTCTGGGGCCAACGTCCTGACTTTC
cdr3_aa: CASSVISGANVLTF
v_call: TRBV28
clone_size: many
j_call: TRBJ2-6
d_call: -

cdr3_nt: TGCAGTGCTAGAGTAGGCAGCCCCTTC
cdr3_aa: CSARVGSPF
v_call: TRBV20-1
clone_size: many
j_call: TRBJ2-7
d_call: -

cdr3_nt: TGTGCCAGCAGCCCTTTCAGCGGGAGAAGCGATGAGCAGTTCTTC
cdr3_aa: CASSPFSGRSDEQFF
v_call: TRBV9
clone_size: -
j_call: TRBJ2-1
d_call: TRBD2

cdr3_nt: TGTGCCAGCAGCTTTCAGGGGGCTTCCTCCTACGAGCAGTACTTC
cdr3_aa: CASSFQGASSYEQYF
v_call: TRBV5-6
clone_size: many
j_call: TRBJ2-7
d_call: TRBD1

cdr3_nt: TGTGCCACCGCCCGACTAGCGCTCGCCGGGGAGCTGTTTTTT
cdr3_aa: CATARLALAGELFF
v_call: TRBV7-9
clone_size: -
j_call: TRBJ2-2
d_call: TRBD2

cdr3_nt: TGTGCCAGCAGCTTAGAGTGGGGGATAGTCGACACTGAAGCTTTCTTT
cdr3_aa: CASSLEWGIVDTEAFF
v_call: TRBV11-2
clone_size: few
j_call: TRBJ1-1
d_call: -

cdr3_nt: TGCAGTGCTATACACGACGAGCAGTACTTC
cdr3_aa: CSAIHDEQYF
v_call: TRBV20-1
clone_size: -
j_call: TRBJ2-7
d_call: -

cdr3_nt: TGTGCCAGCAGCGTACGCTCTGGGGCCAACGTCCTGACTTTC
cdr3_aa: CASSVRSGANVLTF
v_call: TRBV11-2
clone_size: many
j_call: TRBJ2-6
d_call: -

cdr3_nt: TGTGCCAGCAGTTACCTTGGCTACACCTTC
cdr3_aa: CASSYLGYTF
v_call: TRBV6-5
clone_size: many
j_call: TRBJ1-2
d_call: -

cdr3_nt: TGTGCCAGCAGTTCCACCCGGGACAGGGTAGATACGCAGTATTTT
cdr3_aa: CASSSTRDRVDTQYF
v_call: TRBV6-5
clone_size: many
j_call: TRBJ2-3
d_call: TRBD1

cdr3_nt: TGCAGTGCTAGAGATCAGGGACAGGGAACAGATCAGCCCCAGCATTTT
cdr3_aa: CSARDQGQGTDQPQHF
v_call: TRBV20-1
clone_size: many
j_call: TRBJ1-5
d_call: TRBD1

cdr3_nt: TGTGCCAGCAGCTTTAGCGGATCCTACAATGAGCAGTTCTTC
cdr3_aa: CASSFSGSYNEQFF
v_call: TRBV9
clone_size: many
j_call: TRBJ2-1
d_call: -

cdr3_nt: TGTGCCATCAGGGCCCTGAACACTGAAGCTTTCTTT
cdr3_aa: CAIRALNTEAFF
v_call: TRBV10-3
clone_size: -
j_call: TRBJ1-1
d_call: -

cdr3_nt: TGTGCCAGCAGTTACGGTCCCAATCAGCCCCAGCATTTT
cdr3_aa: CASSYGPNQPQHF
v_call: TRBV6-5
clone_size: -
j_call: TRBJ1-5
d_call: -

cdr3_nt: TGTGCCAGCAGTAAGAACGTGGCTAGCACCAGGGAGCTGTTTTTT
cdr3_aa: CASSKNVASTRELFF
v_call: TRBV7-3
clone_size: -
j_call: TRBJ2-2
d_call: -

cdr3_nt: TGTGCCAGCAGTGGGAGGGCGGTCGGGCAGTACTTC
cdr3_aa: CASSGRAVGQYF
v_call: TRBV2
clone_size: many
j_call: TRBJ2-7
d_call: -

cdr3_nt: TGTGCCAGCAGCGTCTCCTACACTGAAGCTTTCTTT
cdr3_aa: CASSVSYTEAFF
v_call: TRBV13
clone_size: many
j_call: TRBJ1-1
d_call: -

cdr3_nt: TGCGCCAGCAGCCAAGGGCTAGCGGGGACGAACACAGATACGCAGTATTTT
cdr3_aa: CASSQGLAGTNTDTQYF
v_call: TRBV4-3
clone_size: -
j_call: TRBJ2-3
d_call: TRBD2

cdr3_nt: TGTGCCAGCAGCTTAAAAAAAGGGGTTGCAGATACGCAGTATTTT
cdr3_aa: CASSLKKGVADTQYF
v_call: TRBV7-2
clone_size: many
j_call: TRBJ2-3
d_call: -

cdr3_nt: TGTGCCAGCAGCCCGCAAACCCCGCGATTAGCAACCTACGAGCAGTACTTC
cdr3_aa: CASSPQTPRLATYEQYF
v_call: TRBV7-2
clone_size: many
j_call: TRBJ2-7
d_call: -

cdr3_nt: TGTGCCAGCAGCCCAGGGGCAGAGCAGTTCTTC
cdr3_aa: CASSPGAEQFF
v_call: TRBV7-9
clone_size: few
j_call: TRBJ2-1
d_call: -

cdr3_nt: TGTGCCAGCAGTGTCGGGACAGGGGACGTAATCTATGGCTACACCTTC
cdr3_aa: CASSVGTGDVIYGYTF
v_call: TRBV6-1
clone_size: few
j_call: TRBJ1-2
d_call: TRBD1

cdr3_nt: TGTGCCAGCAGCTTGGTGGCGGAGGCAGGGGAGACCCAGTACTTC
cdr3_aa: CASSLVAEAGETQYF
v_call: TRBV5-6
clone_size: many
j_call: TRBJ2-5
d_call: -

cdr3_nt: TGTGCCAGCAGCTTAGGGGGGTGGGCTGAAGCTTTCTTT
cdr3_aa: CASSLGGWAEAFF
v_call: TRBV7-2
clone_size: few
j_call: TRBJ1-1
d_call: -

cdr3_nt: TGTGCCAGTAGGTCGGGGGGCCCCGGGGAGCTGTTTTTT
cdr3_aa: CASRSGGPGELFF
v_call: TRBV7-2
clone_size: -
j_call: TRBJ2-2
d_call: -

cdr3_nt: TGTGCCAGCAGCTCCCCCGCCAGCTACGAGCAGTACTTC
cdr3_aa: CASSSPASYEQYF
v_call: TRBV9
clone_size: many
j_call: TRBJ2-7
d_call: -

cdr3_nt: TGTGCCAGCAGTTCAGCTAGCGGTTCCTACGAGCAGTACTTC
cdr3_aa: CASSSASGSYEQYF
v_call: TRBV27
clone_size: few
j_call: TRBJ2-7
d_call: TRBD2

cdr3_nt: TGTGCCAGCAGCCAAGTCGGCCCCAGCAGGTCGGGCAACGTCCTGACTTTC
cdr3_aa: CASSQVGPSRSGNVLTF
v_call: TRBV4-2
clone_size: -
j_call: TRBJ2-6
d_call: -

cdr3_nt: TGTGCCAGCAGTCTCCCCCTGGCTTACGAGCAGTACTTC
cdr3_aa: CASSLPLAYEQYF
v_call: TRBV28
clone_size: few
j_call: TRBJ2-7
d_call: -

cdr3_nt: TGTGCCAGCACCGTCACGGATAGCAATCAGCCCCAGCATTTT
cdr3_aa: CASTVTDSNQPQHF
v_call: TRBV28
clone_size: many
j_call: TRBJ1-5
d_call: -

cdr3_nt: TGCAGTGCTAGAGATAACGCGGGACTACTCTACGAGCAGTACTTC
cdr3_aa: CSARDNAGLLYEQYF
v_call: TRBV20-1
clone_size: few
j_call: TRBJ2-7
d_call: TRBD2

cdr3_nt: TGTGCCAGCAACACAGGGGCGGACAGGGTGTGGGGCTACACCTTC
cdr3_aa: CASNTGADRVWGYTF
v_call: TRBV7-2
clone_size: many
j_call: TRBJ1-2
d_call: TRBD1

cdr3_nt: TGTGCCAGCACCCCAGCGGGAGGCCCCTACAATGAGCAGTTCTTC
cdr3_aa: CASTPAGGPYNEQFF
v_call: TRBV12-3/TRBV12-4
clone_size: many
j_call: TRBJ2-1
d_call: TRBD2